The 16 T cell receptor beta chains below come from one sample, sequenced in a study of cytomegalovirus exposure and HLA in healthy donors. The PCR made use of 60 Vbeta and 13 Jbeta primers. Data came from immunoSEQ multiplex PCR; TCRdb stores just in-frame clones and leaves some out. The sample records 85,000 to 120,000 clones, 75% to 80% being singletons. What was sequenced was PBMCs. These receptors all come from a male donor in good health and CMV-seropositive.

The rearrangement links TRBV5-1 to TRBJ2-7; D possibly corresponds to TRBD2 (6 bases). Trimming cost V 2 bases and J 7 bases, with 16 bases left between them. CDR1 and CDR2 (germline): SGHRS, YFSETQ. The CDR3 has 14 amino acids. The CDR3 reads CASSLGGYRGEQYF. In nucleotides, the CDR3 is TGCGCCAGCAGCTTAGGAGGGTATCGAGGGGAGCAGTACTTC.

J is TRBJ2-3 and V is TRBV7-9; TRBD2 matches 11 bases. The trim removed 5 bases at V and 5 bases at J, leaving 9 bases unmatched. Germline V gives CDR1 SEHNR, CDR2 FQNEAQ (reference sequence). The CDR3 is 16 amino acids. The CDR3 here is CASSPTIAGGVDTQYF. CDR3 sequence (DNA): TGTGCCAGCAGCCCCACAATAGCGGGAGGGGTAGATACGCAGTATTTT.

This clone came up a few times. The rearrangement uses TRBV15 and TRBJ1-4, with D unclear. This CDR3 is built from 13 residues. V was pared by 4 bases and J by 3 bases, with 6 bases between. The germline V gene has CDR1 LNHNV and CDR2 YYDKDF (reference sequence). Here the CDR3 reads CATSTHPNEKLFF. The CDR3 DNA is TGTGCCACCAGCACACACCCTAATGAAAAACTGTTTTTT.

This clone has only one observation. V is TRBV7-8 and J is TRBJ2-5, with D possibly TRBD2 on 5 matching bases. This CDR3 has 15 amino acids. CDR1 and CDR2 from the germline V gene are SGHVS and FQNEAQ. The germline V and J ends were trimmed by 5 bases and 6 bases, with 19 bases remaining between them. In DNA form, the CDR3 reads TGTGCCAGCAGCCCCCAGATAGGACTTTTGAAGACCCAGTACTTC. Protein sequence: CASSPQIGLLKTQYF.

This clone was seen only a few times. The chain links TRBV4-3 to TRBJ2-1; TRBD2 aligns across 7 bases. V lost 4 bases and J lost 7; bases outside the gene matches: 13. CDR1 and CDR2 (germline): LGHNA, YSLEER. The CDR3 is 16 amino acids. CDR3 sequence: CASSPNGGGPRNEQFF. For the CDR3, the DNA is TGCGCCAGCAGCCCCAATGGGGGAGGGCCACGGAATGAGCAGTTCTTC.

Worth noting for this clone: In the same sample, other DNA sequences code for this CDR3. The chain carries TRBV18 and TRBJ1-3; 9 nucleotides match TRBD1. Unmatched junction bases numbered 1, after V lost 3 bases and J lost 1 base. The CDR3 contains 15 residues. CDR1 is KGHSH and CDR2 is LQKENI in the germline V gene. CDR3 in amino acids: CASSPGQGSGNTIYF. CDR3 DNA sequence: TGTGCCAGCTCACCGGGACAGGGATCTGGAAACACCATATATTTT.

V usage is TRBV28 and J usage is TRBJ2-4, with a weak D call TRBD1 (6 bases). The V end was cut by 6 bases, the J end by 5 bases, with 14 bases between. Germline V gene sequence: CDR1 MDHEN, CDR2 SYDVKM. The CDR3 sequence is 14 residues long. The chain's CDR3 is CASSPGTWENIQYF. CDR3 nucleotides: TGTGCCAGCAGCCCCGGGACATGGGAAAACATTCAGTACTTC.

The CDR3 DNA reads as TGTGCCACGACCCTAGCGGCCCCAGAGAATGAGCAGTTCTTC. This sequence encodes CATTLAAPENEQFF. The rearrangement links TRBV7-2 to TRBJ2-1; 7 bases are a match to TRBD2. After removal of 10 bases from V and 7 bases from J, the junction contained 13 bases not matched to a gene. The CDR3 length is 14 residues. Germline V CDR1 and CDR2: SGHTA, FQGNSA.

The gene calls are TRBV28 and TRBJ1-4; D is perhaps TRBD1 (6 bases). Germline CDR1 is MDHEN and CDR2 is SYDVKM. This CDR3 is built from 17 residues. Trimming cost V 3 bases and J 0 bases, with 14 bases left between them. The CDR3 DNA sequence: TGTGCCAGCAGTTTTGTCCTGGGGGCAGCAACTAATGAAAAACTGTTTTTT. Protein sequence: CASSFVLGAATNEKLFF. The whole variable domain, remainder taken from reference TRBV28 and TRBJ1-4, is DVKVTQSSRYLVKRTGEKVFLECVQDMDHENMFWYRQDPGLGLRLIYFSYDVKMKEKGDIPEGYSVSREKKERFSLILESASTNQTSMYLCASSFVLGAATNEKLFFGSGTQLSVL.

The V and J genes are TRBV28 and TRBJ2-1; 8 bases map to TRBD2. Germline assignment: CDR1 MDHEN and CDR2 SYDVKM. After removal of 7 bases from V and 5 bases from J, the junction contained 7 bases not matched to a gene. This CDR3 region has 14 residues. CDR3 DNA: TGTGCCAGCACCCGGGGGGGGAAGGACAATGAGCAGTTCTTC. It translates to CASTRGGKDNEQFF.

V and J are TRBV6-5 and TRBJ1-2, with TRBD1 as a possible D gene (6 bases). Germline V lookup: CDR1 MNHEY, CDR2 SVGAGI. The ends were cut back, 6 bases at V and 3 bases at J, with 14 bases in the middle. The CDR3 runs 14 residues. The CDR3 here is CASSSAGVYYGYTF. The CDR3 DNA follows: TGTGCCAGCAGCTCAGCAGGGGTCTACTATGGCTACACCTTC.

As to this clone: At the DNA level, this CDR3 is encoded by other sequences in the same sample as well. V and J are TRBV5-6 and TRBJ2-1; 10 bases map to TRBD2. Germline loops: CDR1 SGHDT, CDR2 YYEEEE. Germline trimming cut 6 bases from V and 9 bases from J; bases unmatched to any gene: 9. The CDR3 spans 14 residues. In DNA, the CDR3 is TGTGCCAGCACCCTAGCGGGAGATAGGGGTGAGCAGTTCTTC. This sequence encodes CASTLAGDRGEQFF.

This chain joins TRBV18 and TRBJ1-1; the match to TRBD1 covers 8 bases. This CDR3 region has 16 residues. The J segment lost 1 base and the V segment lost 3 bases, leaving 7 bases of the junction unmatched. Germline values: CDR1 KGHSH, CDR2 LQKENI. Written as DNA, the CDR3 is TGTGCCAGCTCACCGGACAGGGATATTGGGAACACTGAAGCTTTCTTT. As protein: CASSPDRDIGNTEAFF. The whole variable domain, remainder taken from reference TRBV18 and TRBJ1-1, is NAGVMQNPRHLVRRRGQEARLRCSPMKGHSHVYWYRQLPEEGLKFMVYLQKENIIDESGMPKERFSAEFPKEGPSILRIQQVVRGDSAAYFCASSPDRDIGNTEAFFGQGTRLTVV.

The chain recombines TRBV7-2 with TRBJ2-4; D is perhaps TRBD2 (5 bases). The CDR3 is 14 residues long. Germline CDR1 and CDR2: SGHTA and FQGNSA. V shed 5 bases and J shed 2 bases, with 10 bases lying between them. The chain's CDR3 is CASSPPGTKNIQYF. The CDR3 DNA reads as TGTGCCAGCAGCCCGCCGGGGACCAAAAACATTCAGTACTTC. Based on the CDR3 plus reference TRBV7-2 and TRBJ2-4, the full variable domain is GAGVSQSPSNKVTEKGKDVELRCDPISGHTALYWYRQSLGQGLEFLIYFQGNSAPDKSGLPSDRFSAERTGGSVSTLTIQRTQQEDSAVYLCASSPPGTKNIQYFGAGTRLSVL.

V is TRBV28 and J is TRBJ1-2, with D uncertain. Germline CDR1 reads MDHEN; CDR2 reads SYDVKM. The V gene lost 6 bases and the J gene lost 4 bases, with 12 bases spanning the gap. The CDR3 spans 13 residues. CDR3 DNA: TGTGCCAGCAGCCCCGGTGGCGGCTATGGCTACACCTTC. Translating gives CASSPGGGYGYTF.

The V gene is TRBV19, the J gene TRBJ2-3; D might be TRBD2 (5 bases). The CDR3 covers 13 residues. CDR1 and CDR2 from the germline V gene are LNHDA and SQIVND (reference sequence). The ends were cut back, 4 bases at V and 2 bases at J, with 7 bases in the middle. The chain's CDR3 is CASSKRDTDTQYF. The CDR3 DNA reads TGTGCCAGTAGTAAACGGGACACAGATACGCAGTATTTT.